This entry lists 26 T cell receptor beta chains sequenced from one sample in a study of OX40 agonist ivuxolimab in advanced cancers. Profiled with immunoSEQ multiplex PCR; TCRdb holds only in-frame clones, not every one. The sample has tens of thousands of clones; 70% to 90% are singletons. Sample: CD4+ or CD8+ T cells sorted from blood, taken in a trial of the OX40 agonist ivuxolimab. All receptors come from an adult with an advanced solid tumor such as melanoma, head and neck, liver or kidney cancer.

This sequence joins TRBV5-8 and TRBJ1-5; 11 bases match TRBD1. The CDR3 extends over 15 amino acids. Germline V CDR1 and CDR2: SGHTS, YDEGEE. Trimming cost V 5 bases and J 6 bases; bases outside gene matches: 7. The CDR3 bases are TGTGCCAGCAGGCAACCGGGACAGGGGGTTCAGCCCCAGCATTTT. The encoded protein is CASRQPGQGVQPQHF.

This rearrangement joins TRBV6-1 to TRBJ2-4; D is unclear. Germline V gives CDR1 MNHNS, CDR2 SASEGT. The V end was cut by 2 bases, the J end by 1 base, with 18 bases between. This CDR3 is 18 amino acids long. CDR3 nucleotide sequence: TGTGCCAGCAGTGAAACCCTTTCATTTATTGGGGCCAAAAACATTCAGTACTTC. Residues: CASSETLSFIGAKNIQYF.

This rearrangement joins TRBV5-1 to TRBJ1-1, with D possibly being TRBD1 (6 bases). The CDR3 consists of 15 residues. V was shortened by 0 bases and J by 3 bases, with 12 bases between the two germline ends. Germline CDR1 reads SGHRS; CDR2 reads YFSETQ. In nucleotides, the CDR3 is TGCGCCAGCAGCTTGGAGCCGGGGGCGGACACTGAAGCTTTCTTT. Protein product: CASSLEPGADTEAFF. Full variable domain (remainder filled in from reference TRBV5-1 and TRBJ1-1): KAGVTQTPRYLIKTRGQQVTLSCSPISGHRSVSWYQQTPGQGLQFLFEYFSETQRNKGNFPGRFSGRQFSNSRSEMNVSTLELGDSALYLCASSLEPGADTEAFFGQGTRLTVV.

This sequence joins TRBV2 and TRBJ1-2; D is possibly TRBD1 (5 bases). Trimming cost V 2 bases and J 4 bases, with 14 bases left between them. The V gene's germline CDR1 is SNHLY and CDR2 FYNNEI. This CDR3 spans 15 amino acids. This chain's CDR3 is CASSESRDGPYGYTF. CDR3 DNA: TGTGCCAGCAGTGAATCGCGGGACGGACCCTATGGCTACACCTTC. Based on the CDR3 plus reference TRBV2 and TRBJ1-2, the full variable domain is EPEVTQTPSHQVTQMGQEVILRCVPISNHLYFYWYRQILGQKVEFLVSFYNNEISEKSEIFDDQFSVERPDGSNFTLKIRSTKLEDSAMYFCASSESRDGPYGYTFGSGTRLTVV.

The CDR3 DNA reads TGTGCCAGCAGTGAGAAGTACGAGCAGTACTTC. It translates to CASSEKYEQYF. The chain uses TRBV2 and TRBJ2-7, with D hard to call. This CDR3 is 11 amino acids long. Germline CDR1 SNHLY, CDR2 FYNNEI. V shed 3 bases and J shed 4 bases, with 4 bases lying between them.

V gene TRBV4-3 combines with J gene TRBJ2-7, with D perhaps matching TRBD2 (6 bases). This CDR3 comprises 15 residues. Germline V gene data show CDR1 as LGHNA and CDR2 as YSLEER. Trimming took 0 bases from V and 3 from J, leaving 12 bases between them. This chain's CDR3 is CASSQEDRRDYEQYF. The DNA for the CDR3 is TGCGCCAGCAGCCAAGAGGATAGGAGGGACTACGAGCAGTACTTC.

This chain joins TRBV4-1 and TRBJ2-5; D possibly corresponds to TRBD2 (6 bases). The CDR3 runs 15 residues. CDR1 is MGHRA and CDR2 is YSYEKL in the germline V gene. V dropped 0 bases and J dropped 4 bases, with 12 bases sitting between them. The CDR3 loop reads CASSQDVGGRETQYF. The CDR3 region has the DNA TGCGCCAGCAGCCAAGATGTGGGGGGACGAGAGACCCAGTACTTC.

The V and J genes are TRBV29-1 and TRBJ2-3; 7 bases map to TRBD1. J lost 2 bases, V lost 7 bases, and 9 bases had no gene match. CDR1 and CDR2 from the germline V gene are SQVTM and ANQGSEA. This CDR3 comprises 14 residues. The CDR3 region is CSAATGDLTDTQYF. The CDR3 DNA sequence: TGCAGCGCCGCAACAGGGGACCTCACAGATACGCAGTATTTT.

This clone was observed once. This chain connects TRBV28 to TRBJ2-7, with D hard to call. Germline V gene data show CDR1 as MDHEN and CDR2 as SYDVKM. V was clipped by 4 bases and J by 2 bases, with 15 bases between them. This CDR3 region has 15 residues. The CDR3 DNA is TGTGCCAGCAGTTCCCCGGGCCACGATCCCTACGAGCAGTACTTC. This sequence encodes CASSSPGHDPYEQYF.

The sample holds one count of this clone. V usage is TRBV6-4 and J usage is TRBJ2-1, with no clear D. The germline gives CDR1 MRHNA, CDR2 SNTAGT. V lost 1 base, J lost 15 bases, and 13 bases lay in between. The CDR3 runs 12 residues. CDR3 DNA sequence: TGTGCCAGCAGTGACTTTGACTCCTTGTTGTTCTTC. Translating gives CASSDFDSLLFF.

This chain connects TRBV27 to TRBJ2-1; D unclear. The germline CDR1 and CDR2 sequences are MNHEY and SMNVEV (reference sequence). The ends were cut back, 3 bases at V and 3 bases at J, with 9 bases in the middle. The CDR3 runs to 14 residues. The CDR3, as DNA: TGTGCCAGCAGTTTTGGGCTAGTCTACAATGAGCAGTTCTTC. Amino acid sequence: CASSFGLVYNEQFF.

This clone appeared a single time. The chain couples TRBV7-2 to TRBJ2-5; 13 bases match TRBD2. CDR1 SGHTA and CDR2 FQGNSA come from the germline V gene. The CDR3 length is 14 residues. With V trimmed by 4 bases and J by 5 bases, 1 base remained unmatched. This CDR3 reads CASSSGLAGETQYF. DNA for the CDR3: TGTGCCAGCAGCTCGGGACTAGCGGGGGAGACCCAGTACTTC.

The chain uses TRBV4-1 and TRBJ2-5; either TRBD1 or TRBD2 may fit D (7 bases each). The CDR3 is 16 amino acids. Germline loops: CDR1 MGHRA, CDR2 YSYEKL. Trimming took off 4 bases at V and 1 base at J, with 16 bases between the two ends. In DNA form, the CDR3 reads TGCGCCAGCAGCCTCCCCCAGGGGGGGCCCCAAGAGACCCAGTACTTC. Translating it yields CASSLPQGGPQETQYF.

This clone was seen once. This rearrangement joins TRBV28 to TRBJ2-6, with D perhaps TRBD1 or TRBD2 (5 bases each). The CDR3 contains 18 residues. V lost 7 bases to trimming and J lost 1 base, with 20 bases between them. The germline V gene has CDR1 MDHEN and CDR2 SYDVKM. The chain's CDR3 is CASTGVGETISGANVLTF. The CDR3 DNA reads TGTGCCAGCACCGGGGTGGGGGAAACGATTTCTGGGGCCAACGTCCTGACTTTC. The full variable domain, with the rest looked up from reference TRBV28 and TRBJ2-6, is DVKVTQSSRYLVKRTGEKVFLECVQDMDHENMFWYRQDPGLGLRLIYFSYDVKMKEKGDIPEGYSVSREKKERFSLILESASTNQTSMYLCASTGVGETISGANVLTFGAGSRLTVL.

In its sample, this clone was seen once. The V and J genes are TRBV11-2 and TRBJ2-5; 14 bases align to TRBD2. CDR3 length equals 16 residues. J was trimmed by 5 bases and V by 0 bases; bases with no gene match: 2. Per the germline V gene, CDR1 is SGHAT and CDR2 is FQNNGV. The CDR3 DNA is TGTGCCAGCAGCTTAGAGGGACTAGCGGGAGTTGAGACCCAGTACTTC. Translating gives CASSLEGLAGVETQYF.

This rearrangement joins TRBV11-3 to TRBJ1-2; D is unclear. The CDR3 sequence is 15 residues long. The germline CDR1 and CDR2 sequences are SGHNT and YENEEA. Trimming took 0 bases from V and 1 from J, leaving 9 bases between them. CDR3 amino acids: CASSLDRDLNYGYTF. DNA of the CDR3: TGTGCCAGCAGCTTAGATCGCGACCTTAACTATGGCTACACCTTC. The variable domain in full, with the rest retrieved from reference TRBV11-3 and TRBJ1-2, is EAGVVQSPRYKIIEKKQPVAFWCNPISGHNTLYWYLQNLGQGPELLIRYENEEAVDDSQLPKDRFSAERLKGVDSTLKIQPAELGDSAVYLCASSLDRDLNYGYTFGSGTRLTVV.

This clone was seen a few times. The CDR3 protein is CASSLGGKGGTEAFF. CDR3 in DNA: TGCGCCAGCAGCTTGGGGGGCAAAGGAGGCACTGAAGCTTTCTTT. V usage is TRBV5-1 and J usage is TRBJ1-1; a weak D match, TRBD1 (5 bases). Germline lookup yields CDR1 SGHRS and CDR2 YFSETQ. The CDR3 is 15 amino acids. Trimming removed 0 bases from V and 4 bases from J, with 13 bases in between.

This clone has just one count. V gene TRBV7-8 combines with J gene TRBJ2-5; D unresolved. The DNA end is more similar to TRBJ2-7, so the J call may be wrong. Germline assignment: CDR1 SGHVS and CDR2 FQNEAQ. The CDR3 has 11 amino acids. CDR3 loop: CASSLIHEQYF. The CDR3 nucleotides read TGTGCCAGCAGCTTAATCCACGAGCAGTACTTC.

The J gene is TRBJ2-7, the V gene TRBV5-1, with 10 bases fitting TRBD1. The germline V gene encodes CDR1 SGHRS and CDR2 YFSETQ. V shed 4 bases, J shed 6 bases, and the junction held 10 bases outside the gene matches. The CDR3 is 15 residues long. The CDR3 reads CASSRTGQGWGEQYF. Here the CDR3 DNA reads TGCGCCAGCAGCCGGACGGGACAGGGGTGGGGCGAGCAGTACTTC.

The CDR3 sequence: CASSPQGREGETQYF. Here the CDR3 DNA reads TGTGCCAGCTCACCCCAGGGGAGGGAAGGCGAGACCCAGTACTTC. The chain carries TRBV18 and TRBJ2-5, with D perhaps TRBD2 (7 bases). Trimming pared 3 bases from V and 5 bases from J, leaving 16 bases between. The CDR3 is made up of 15 amino acids. The germline V gene has CDR1 KGHSH and CDR2 LQKENI.

V and J are TRBV7-2 and TRBJ1-1; 7 bases are shared with TRBD1. Germline V lookup: CDR1 SGHTA, CDR2 FQGNSA. J lost 1 base, V lost 4 bases, and 6 bases had no gene match. The CDR3 covers 15 residues. The CDR3 bases are TGTGCCAGCAGCTCTTCCCACAGGGGGAACACTGAAGCTTTCTTT. Protein: CASSSSHRGNTEAFF.

The chain couples TRBV7-2 to TRBJ1-6; D ambiguous. The CDR3 is 15 amino acids. With 1 base removed from V and 11 bases from J, the gap between germline ends came to 15 bases. Germline V gene sequence: CDR1 SGHTA, CDR2 FQGNSA. The CDR3 reads CASSLETKGRTPLHF. CDR3 bases: TGTGCCAGCAGCTTAGAGACAAAGGGCCGGACACCCCTCCACTTT.

V gene TRBV30 combines with J gene TRBJ2-3; tentatively, D is TRBD1 or TRBD2 (5 bases each). Germline CDR1 GTSNPN, CDR2 SVGIG (reference sequence). The CDR3 consists of 15 residues. V was shortened by 3 bases and J by 6 bases, with 19 bases between the two germline ends. The chain's CDR3 is CAWSEGLGVVDTQYF. Here the CDR3 DNA reads TGTGCCTGGAGCGAAGGACTGGGGGTGGTTGATACGCAGTATTTT. The full variable domain, with the rest looked up from reference TRBV30 and TRBJ2-3, is SQTIHQWPATLVQPVGSPLSLECTVEGTSNPNLYWYRQAAGRGLQLLFYSVGIGQISSEVPQNLSASRPQDRQFILSSKKLLLSDSGFYLCAWSEGLGVVDTQYFGPGTRLTVL.

V and J are TRBV11-3 and TRBJ2-1; perhaps TRBD2 as D (5 bases). From germline, CDR1 is SGHNT and CDR2 YENEEA. This CDR3 spans 17 amino acids. V was shortened by 1 base and J by 0 bases, with 13 bases between the two germline ends. The CDR3 DNA is TGTGCCAGCAGCTTAGGCCCGACGGGAAGCTCCTACAATGAGCAGTTCTTC. The encoded protein is CASSLGPTGSSYNEQFF.

The gene calls are TRBV7-8 and TRBJ1-3; no clear D gene. This CDR3 region has 15 residues. In germline, CDR1 is SGHVS, CDR2 FQNEAQ. V shed 2 bases and J shed 0 bases, with 8 bases lying between them. The CDR3 region has the DNA TGTGCCAGCAGCTTAACCCGAATCTCTGGAAACACCATATATTTT. Amino acid sequence: CASSLTRISGNTIYF.

This chain links TRBV30 with TRBJ2-5, with 8 nucleotides matching TRBD2. This CDR3 has 14 residues. Trimming at V came to 4 bases and at J to 4 bases, leaving 8 bases not matched to a gene. The germline gives CDR1 GTSNPN, CDR2 SVGIG (reference sequence). The CDR3 region has the DNA TGTGCCTGGACCGCCGGGGGGGCGTCAGAGACCCAGTACTTC. It yields the protein CAWTAGGASETQYF.